This TCR beta chain was profiled in a study of control samples from healthy donors and cancer patients. Sequenced by immunoSEQ multiplex PCR; TCRdb stores in-frame clones only, minus some. This table holds about 82,000 clones, around 94% found once. The germline CDR1 and CDR2 sequences are ENHRY and SYGVKD. The CDR3 spans 18 residues. V lost 8 bases, J lost 8 bases, and 23 bases stayed unmatched. This sequence joins TRBV10-3 and TRBJ2-1; 8 bases map to TRBD1. The TCR originated in a woman under 30 in good health. The sequenced material came from blood. The CDR3 DNA sequence: TGTGCCATCCAAAGACAGGGGATTGGGACGGGCACATCCCATGAGCAGTTCTTC. This translates into CAIQRQGIGTGTSHEQFF.